One sample yielded the 13 T cell receptor beta chains listed below, sequenced in a study of cytomegalovirus exposure and HLA in healthy donors. The PCR made use of 60 Vbeta and 13 Jbeta primers. Here immunoSEQ multiplex PCR was the method, and the copy in TCRdb shows in-frame clones only, minus some. The table lists around 67,000 clones, 55% to 70% of them singletons. The sequencing input was PBMCs. The receptors stem from a woman aged 50 to 65 in good health and CMV-seronegative.

As regards this clone: Sequence at one end of the junction differs from germline and may be a read error. J is TRBJ2-3 and V is TRBV7-7, with TRBD1 matching over 7 bases. This CDR3 comprises 14 residues. Germline values: CDR1 SSHAT, CDR2 FNYEAQ (reference sequence). CDR3 in amino acids: CASSLQGIPDTQYF. Written as DNA, the CDR3 is TGTGCTAGCAGCTTACAGGGGATCCCCGATACGCAGTATTTT. The full variable domain, rest sourced from reference TRBV7-7 and TRBJ2-3, is GAGVSQSPRYKVTKRGQDVTLRCDPISSHATLYWYQQALGQGPEFLTYFNYEAQPDKSGLPSDRFSAERPEGSISTLTIQRTEQRDSAMYRCASSLQGIPDTQYFGPGTRLTVL.

V is TRBV5-1 and J is TRBJ2-7; a weak D match, TRBD1 (5 bases). CDR3 length equals 15 residues. CDR1 is SGHRS, CDR2 YFSETQ, per germline. V lost 0 bases to trimming and J lost 3 bases, with 13 bases between them. CDR3 residues: CASSLDQGTNYEQYF. CDR3 DNA sequence: TGCGCCAGCAGCTTGGATCAGGGCACGAACTACGAGCAGTACTTC. The complete variable domain, with remaining parts taken from reference TRBV5-1 and TRBJ2-7, reads KAGVTQTPRYLIKTRGQQVTLSCSPISGHRSVSWYQQTPGQGLQFLFEYFSETQRNKGNFPGRFSGRQFSNSRSEMNVSTLELGDSALYLCASSLDQGTNYEQYFGPGTRLTVT.

The chain joins TRBV9 to TRBJ2-1, with 9 bases fitting TRBD2. This CDR3 has 15 residues. V lost 2 bases and J lost 6; bases outside the gene matches: 6. In germline, CDR1 is SGDLS, CDR2 YYNGEE. The CDR3 region has the DNA TGTGCCAGCAGCGTGCGGGAGGGTCGAATCAATGAGCAGTTCTTC. It translates to CASSVREGRINEQFF.

This clone was detected a few times. J is TRBJ2-7 and V is TRBV29-1; D is unresolved. This CDR3 is built from 11 residues. Germline CDR1 is SQVTM and CDR2 is ANQGSEA. Trimming removed 4 bases from V and 2 bases from J, with 6 bases in between. CDR3 in amino acids: CSVGAPYEQYF. The CDR3 region has the DNA TGCAGCGTTGGGGCGCCCTACGAGCAGTACTTC.

This chain links TRBV7-8 with TRBJ1-2, with no clear D. The germline gives CDR1 SGHVS, CDR2 FQNEAQ. Trimming stripped 5 bases from V and 5 bases from J, with 21 bases between. There are 16 residues in the CDR3. The CDR3 here is CASSLSPTGFLYGYTF. CDR3 sequence (DNA): TGTGCCAGCAGCCTTAGTCCCACGGGGTTTTTATATGGCTACACCTTC.

The chain joins TRBV14 to TRBJ2-1, with D perhaps TRBD2 (5 bases). Germline V gene data show CDR1 as SGHDN and CDR2 as FVKESK. The V and J ends lost 4 bases and 14 bases respectively, with 15 bases between them. The CDR3 sequence is 12 residues long. Here the CDR3 reads CASSLSGPLKFF. CDR3 DNA: TGTGCCAGCAGCCTCAGCGGCCCTCTAAAGTTCTTC.

The V and J genes are TRBV27 and TRBJ1-2, with D possibly being TRBD1 (5 bases). CDR3 length equals 14 residues. Looked up from germline, CDR1 is MNHEY and CDR2 is SMNVEV (reference sequence). Trimming took off 5 bases at V and 9 bases at J, with 19 bases between the two ends. The CDR3 is CASSPDRVPFRYTF. The CDR3 DNA reads as TGTGCCAGCAGTCCCGACAGAGTCCCTTTCCGCTACACCTTC.

J is TRBJ2-1 and V is TRBV19; D may be TRBD2 (6 bases). The CDR3 is 11 amino acids. V was trimmed by 8 bases and J by 4 bases, leaving 6 bases between them. Germline V CDR1 and CDR2: LNHDA, SQIVND (reference sequence). The chain's CDR3 is CASAGYNEQFF. CDR3 in DNA: TGTGCCAGTGCGGGGTACAATGAGCAGTTCTTC.

This sequence joins TRBV9 and TRBJ2-3; 12 nucleotides match TRBD2. This CDR3 region has 17 residues. V was clipped by 4 bases and J by 4 bases; unmatched bases: 10. CDR1 and CDR2 from the germline V gene are SGDLS and YYNGEE. The CDR3 spells CASSPRLAGEGADTQYF. As DNA, the CDR3 is TGTGCCAGCAGCCCCCGACTAGCGGGAGAGGGGGCAGATACGCAGTATTTT.

The gene calls are TRBV5-1 and TRBJ1-2; D uncertain. There are 15 residues in the CDR3. Looked up from germline, CDR1 is SGHRS and CDR2 is YFSETQ. V lost 4 bases and J lost 2, with 15 bases in between. The CDR3 DNA follows: TGCGCCAGCAGCCGGGAATGGCGCTCCAACTATGGCTACACCTTC. Translating it yields CASSREWRSNYGYTF.

V gene TRBV2 combines with J gene TRBJ2-3; 16 nucleotides match TRBD2. The V and J ends lost 8 bases and 4 bases, in that order; junction bases with no gene match: 6. CDR1 is SNHLY, CDR2 FYNNEI, per germline. The CDR3 spans 16 residues. The CDR3 is CASGGTSGRGADTQYF. The CDR3 DNA reads as TGTGCCAGCGGCGGGACTAGCGGGAGGGGGGCAGATACGCAGTATTTT. The full variable domain, its missing parts supplied by reference TRBV2 and TRBJ2-3, is EPEVTQTPSHQVTQMGQEVILRCVPISNHLYFYWYRQILGQKVEFLVSFYNNEISEKSEIFDDQFSVERPDGSNFTLKIRSTKLEDSAMYFCASGGTSGRGADTQYFGPGTRLTVL.

The rearrangement uses TRBV4-3 and TRBJ1-2, with unresolved D. Germline V CDR1 and CDR2: LGHNA, YSLEER. CDR3 length: 15 amino acids. Trimming took off 0 bases at V and 3 bases at J, with 11 bases between the two ends. DNA for the CDR3: TGCGCCAGCAGCCAAGAACCAGGACTTTACTATGGCTACACCTTC. Its translation is CASSQEPGLYYGYTF.

The chain combines TRBV6-5 with TRBJ2-2, with D possibly TRBD1 on 6 matching bases. Deletions cut 6 bases from V and 0 bases from J, with 8 bases between. The CDR3 runs 14 residues. Per the germline V gene, CDR1 is MNHEY and CDR2 is SVGAGI. As DNA, the CDR3 is TGTGCCAGCAGAAGACAGGCGAACACCGGGGAGCTGTTTTTT. It translates to CASRRQANTGELFF.